This T cell receptor (beta chain) was retrieved from a study of blood T cell repertoires in COVID-19. Seattle's enrolled individuals joined amid active infection and were then monitored longitudinally. From germline, CDR1 is MNHNY and CDR2 SVGAGI (reference sequence). Unmatched junction bases numbered 7, after V lost 5 bases and J lost 3 bases. This CDR3 contains 15 residues. Per the authors' pipeline: Estimation of nucleated cell counts was performed using reference gene primer amplification. Sequenced by immunoSEQ multiplex PCR; TCRdb stores in-frame clones only, minus some. V and J calls and clone size are those listed in that table; D and trimming were worked out from the DNA. The profile covers 150,000 to 200,000 clones, with roughly nine tenths appearing a single time and over 9.5% taken by the ten largest.

Source material: peripheral blood. This sequence was found in a woman aged 55-69 years with COVID-19, enrolled during active disease. The chain carries TRBV6-6 and TRBJ2-7, with 10 positions matching TRBD1. For the CDR3, the DNA is TGTGCCAGCAGTGATCCGGGACAGGGGATCTACGAGCAGTACTTC. Protein sequence: CASSDPGQGIYEQYF.